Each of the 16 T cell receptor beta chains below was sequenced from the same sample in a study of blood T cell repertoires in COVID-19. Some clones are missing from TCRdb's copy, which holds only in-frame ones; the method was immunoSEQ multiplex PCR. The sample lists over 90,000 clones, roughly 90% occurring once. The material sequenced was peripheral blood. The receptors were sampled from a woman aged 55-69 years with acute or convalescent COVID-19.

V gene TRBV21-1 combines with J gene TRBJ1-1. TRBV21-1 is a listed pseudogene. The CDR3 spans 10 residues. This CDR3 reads CASSHAAAFF. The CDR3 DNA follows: TGTGCCAGCAGCCACGCGGCGGCTTTCTTT.

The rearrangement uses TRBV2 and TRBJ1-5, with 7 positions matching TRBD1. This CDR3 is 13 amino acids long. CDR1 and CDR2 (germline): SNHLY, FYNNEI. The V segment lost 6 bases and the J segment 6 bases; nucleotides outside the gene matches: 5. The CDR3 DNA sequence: TGTGCCAGCAGGGAGGGACAGACTCAGCCCCAGCATTTT. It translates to CASREGQTQPQHF.

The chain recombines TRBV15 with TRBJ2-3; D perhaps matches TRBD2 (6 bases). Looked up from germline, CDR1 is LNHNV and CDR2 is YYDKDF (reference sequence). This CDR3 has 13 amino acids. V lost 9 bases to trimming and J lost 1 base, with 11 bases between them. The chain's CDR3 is CATGGWGTDTQYF. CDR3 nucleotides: TGTGCCACTGGGGGGTGGGGCACAGATACGCAGTATTTT.

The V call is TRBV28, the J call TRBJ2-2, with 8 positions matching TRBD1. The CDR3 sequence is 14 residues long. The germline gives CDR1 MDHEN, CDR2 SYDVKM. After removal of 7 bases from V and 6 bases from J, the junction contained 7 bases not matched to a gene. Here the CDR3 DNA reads TGTGCCAGCACCACAGGGGGTCGGGCCGGGGAGCTGTTTTTT. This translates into CASTTGGRAGELFF.

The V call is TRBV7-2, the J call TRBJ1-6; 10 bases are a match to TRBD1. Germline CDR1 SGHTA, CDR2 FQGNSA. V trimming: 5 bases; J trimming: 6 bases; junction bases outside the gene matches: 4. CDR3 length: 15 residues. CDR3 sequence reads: CASSPDRGSNSPLHF. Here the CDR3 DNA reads TGTGCCAGCAGCCCGGACAGGGGGAGTAATTCACCCCTCCACTTT.

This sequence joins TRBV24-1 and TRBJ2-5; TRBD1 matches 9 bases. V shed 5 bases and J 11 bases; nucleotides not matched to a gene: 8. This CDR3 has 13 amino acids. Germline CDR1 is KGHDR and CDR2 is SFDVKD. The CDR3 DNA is TGTGCCACCAGTGCCCGGACAGGGGAGGGTCAGTACTTC. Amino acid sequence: CATSARTGEGQYF.

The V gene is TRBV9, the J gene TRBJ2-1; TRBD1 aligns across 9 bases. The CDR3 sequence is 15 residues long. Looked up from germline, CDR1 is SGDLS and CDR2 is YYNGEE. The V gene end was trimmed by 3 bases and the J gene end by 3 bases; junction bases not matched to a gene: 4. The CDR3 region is CASSDTGQGYNEQFF. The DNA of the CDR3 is TGTGCCAGCAGCGACACGGGACAGGGCTACAATGAGCAGTTCTTC.

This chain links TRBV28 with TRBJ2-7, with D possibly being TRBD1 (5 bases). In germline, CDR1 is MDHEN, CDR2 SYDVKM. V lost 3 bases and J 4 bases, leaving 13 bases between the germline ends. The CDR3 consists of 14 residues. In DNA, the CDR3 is TGTGCCAGCAGTTTCCCTCGGCAGGGTTACGAGCAGTACTTC. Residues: CASSFPRQGYEQYF.

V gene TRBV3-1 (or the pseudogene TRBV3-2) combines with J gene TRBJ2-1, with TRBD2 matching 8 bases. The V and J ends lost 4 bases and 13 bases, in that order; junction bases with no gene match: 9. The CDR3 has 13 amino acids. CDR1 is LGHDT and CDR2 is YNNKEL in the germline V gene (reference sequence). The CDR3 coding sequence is TGTGCCAGCAGCCCTACCCTGGGACTAGTCCAGTTCTTC. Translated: CASSPTLGLVQFF.

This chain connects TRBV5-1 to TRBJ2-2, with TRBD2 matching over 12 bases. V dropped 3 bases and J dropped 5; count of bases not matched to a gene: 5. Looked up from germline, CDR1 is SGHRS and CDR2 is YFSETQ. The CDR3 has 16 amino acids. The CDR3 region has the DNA TGCGCCAGCAGCTCCTGGACTAGCGGGACAACCGGGGAGCTGTTTTTT. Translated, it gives CASSSWTSGTTGELFF.

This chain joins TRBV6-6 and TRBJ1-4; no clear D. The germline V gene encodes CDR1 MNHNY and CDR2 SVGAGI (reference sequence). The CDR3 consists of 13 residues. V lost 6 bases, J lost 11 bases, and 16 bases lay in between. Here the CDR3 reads CASRPGEGVKLFF. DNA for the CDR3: TGTGCCAGCAGGCCTGGAGAAGGTGTGAAACTGTTTTTT.

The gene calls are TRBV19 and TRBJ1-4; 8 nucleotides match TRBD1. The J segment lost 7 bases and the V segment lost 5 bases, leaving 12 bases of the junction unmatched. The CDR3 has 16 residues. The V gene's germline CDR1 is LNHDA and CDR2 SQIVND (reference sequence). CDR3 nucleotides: TGTGCCAGTAGTTCCAACCGGGACAGGTCATCTGAAAAACTGTTTTTT. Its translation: CASSSNRDRSSEKLFF.

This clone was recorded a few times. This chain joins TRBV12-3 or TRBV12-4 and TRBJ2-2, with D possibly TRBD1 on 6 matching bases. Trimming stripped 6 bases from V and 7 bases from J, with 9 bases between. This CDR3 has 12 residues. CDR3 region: CASSPGVGELFF. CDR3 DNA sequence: TGTGCCAGCAGCCCAGGGGTCGGGGAGCTGTTTTTT.

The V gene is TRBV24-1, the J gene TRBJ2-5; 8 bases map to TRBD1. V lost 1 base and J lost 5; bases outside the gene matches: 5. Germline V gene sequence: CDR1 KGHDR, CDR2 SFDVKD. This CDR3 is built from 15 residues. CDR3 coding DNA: TGTGCCACCAGTGATTTCAGGGGGCTGGACGAGACCCAGTACTTC. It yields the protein CATSDFRGLDETQYF.

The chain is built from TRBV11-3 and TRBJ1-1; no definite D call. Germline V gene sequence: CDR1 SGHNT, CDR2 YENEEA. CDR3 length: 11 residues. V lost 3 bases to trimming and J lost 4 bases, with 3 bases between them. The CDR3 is CASSFSTEAFF. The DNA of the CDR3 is TGTGCCAGCAGCTTCTCCACTGAAGCTTTCTTT.

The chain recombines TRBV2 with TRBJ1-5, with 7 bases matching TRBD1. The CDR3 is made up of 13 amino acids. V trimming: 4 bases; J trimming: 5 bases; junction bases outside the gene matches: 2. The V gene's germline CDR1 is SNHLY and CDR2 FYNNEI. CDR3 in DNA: TGTGCCAGCAGTGGACAGGGCGATCAGCCCCAGCATTTT. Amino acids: CASSGQGDQPQHF.